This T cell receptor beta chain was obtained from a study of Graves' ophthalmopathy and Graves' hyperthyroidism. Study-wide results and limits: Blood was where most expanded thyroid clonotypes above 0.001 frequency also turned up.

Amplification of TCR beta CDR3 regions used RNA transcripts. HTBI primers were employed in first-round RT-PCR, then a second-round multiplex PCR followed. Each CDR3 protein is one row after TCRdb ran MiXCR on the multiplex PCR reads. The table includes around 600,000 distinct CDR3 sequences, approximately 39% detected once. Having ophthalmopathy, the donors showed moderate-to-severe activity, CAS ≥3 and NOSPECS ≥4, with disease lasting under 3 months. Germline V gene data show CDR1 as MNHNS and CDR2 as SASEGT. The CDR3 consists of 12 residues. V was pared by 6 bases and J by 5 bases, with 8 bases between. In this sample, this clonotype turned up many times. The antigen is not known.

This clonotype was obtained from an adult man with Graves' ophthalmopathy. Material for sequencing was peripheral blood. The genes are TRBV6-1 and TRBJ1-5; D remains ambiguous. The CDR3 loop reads CASSIDYQPQHF. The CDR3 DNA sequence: TGTGCCAGCAGCATTGATTATCAGCCCCAGCATTTT.